A single sample is the source of the 7 T cell receptor beta chains below, sequenced in a study of shared clonotypes between healthy human individuals. Some clones are missing from TCRdb's copy, which holds only in-frame ones; the method was immunoSEQ multiplex PCR. The sample carries about 2.4 million clones, 93% recorded once. The sequencing input was naive CD4+ T cells from PBMCs. Subset given: CD45RA+ positively selected. The source is a young man in good health. Some clones in this sample may be carry-over from other donors' samples.

This chain joins TRBV7-9 and TRBJ2-1, with no clear D. The CDR3 consists of 13 residues. Germline V lookup: CDR1 SEHNR, CDR2 FQNEAQ (reference sequence). V lost 5 bases and J 8 bases, leaving 13 bases between the germline ends. The DNA of the CDR3 is TGTGCCAGCAGCCTCGGTCGGACGGATGAGCAGTTCTTC. This gives the protein CASSLGRTDEQFF.

The J gene is TRBJ1-1, the V gene TRBV28; no definite D call. The CDR3 is 11 amino acids. CDR1 is MDHEN, CDR2 SYDVKM, per germline. V gave up 7 bases and J gave up 5 bases, with 8 bases separating them. CDR3 in amino acids: CASTEGTEAFF. The DNA for the CDR3 is TGTGCCAGCACGGAAGGGACTGAAGCTTTCTTT. Based on the CDR3 plus reference TRBV28 and TRBJ1-1, the full variable domain is DVKVTQSSRYLVKRTGEKVFLECVQDMDHENMFWYRQDPGLGLRLIYFSYDVKMKEKGDIPEGYSVSREKKERFSLILESASTNQTSMYLCASTEGTEAFFGQGTRLTVV.

The V and J genes are TRBV15 and TRBJ2-2; D not certain. The CDR3 loop spans 14 amino acids. Germline CDR1 LNHNV, CDR2 YYDKDF (reference sequence). V lost 3 bases and J lost 7, with 12 bases in between. CDR3 nucleotide sequence: TGTGCCACCAGCAGCCCTCCGGCCGTCGGGGAGCTGTTTTTT. It yields the protein CATSSPPAVGELFF.

About this clone: Additional DNA sequences in this sample encode the identical CDR3. The V gene is TRBV5-6, the J gene TRBJ1-5; D not resolved. CDR1 is SGHDT and CDR2 is YYEEEE in the germline V gene. This CDR3 is built from 13 residues. Trimming took off 0 bases at V and 4 bases at J, with 5 bases between the two ends. The CDR3 DNA reads TGTGCCAGCAGCTTGGGAGTAAATCAGCCCCAGCATTTT. As protein: CASSLGVNQPQHF.

V and J are TRBV19 and TRBJ1-5; D ambiguous. Looked up from germline, CDR1 is LNHDA and CDR2 is SQIVND (reference sequence). This CDR3 region has 17 residues. V gave up 3 bases and J gave up 5 bases, with 20 bases separating them. The CDR3 DNA is TGTGCCAGTAGTATGTGGGAGGGAAACAAGGCCGATCAGCCCCAGCATTTT. It translates to CASSMWEGNKADQPQHF.

In this sample, this clone turned up a few times. In DNA form, the CDR3 reads TGTGCCAGCTCACCCCGAACAGATTTAACTGAAGCTTTCTTT. Encoded protein: CASSPRTDLTEAFF. The chain couples TRBV18 to TRBJ1-1; D not certain. The V gene's germline CDR1 is KGHSH and CDR2 LQKENI. V was shortened by 3 bases and J by 5 bases, with 13 bases between the two germline ends. The CDR3 extends over 14 amino acids.

The chain links TRBV6-1 to TRBJ1-2; D remains unclear. Germline V gives CDR1 MNHNS, CDR2 SASEGT. Trimming cost V 6 bases and J 3 bases, with 11 bases left between them. The CDR3 loop spans 13 amino acids. As DNA, the CDR3 is TGTGCCAGCAGACAACTAAGGCACTATGGCTACACCTTC. Translation gives CASRQLRHYGYTF.